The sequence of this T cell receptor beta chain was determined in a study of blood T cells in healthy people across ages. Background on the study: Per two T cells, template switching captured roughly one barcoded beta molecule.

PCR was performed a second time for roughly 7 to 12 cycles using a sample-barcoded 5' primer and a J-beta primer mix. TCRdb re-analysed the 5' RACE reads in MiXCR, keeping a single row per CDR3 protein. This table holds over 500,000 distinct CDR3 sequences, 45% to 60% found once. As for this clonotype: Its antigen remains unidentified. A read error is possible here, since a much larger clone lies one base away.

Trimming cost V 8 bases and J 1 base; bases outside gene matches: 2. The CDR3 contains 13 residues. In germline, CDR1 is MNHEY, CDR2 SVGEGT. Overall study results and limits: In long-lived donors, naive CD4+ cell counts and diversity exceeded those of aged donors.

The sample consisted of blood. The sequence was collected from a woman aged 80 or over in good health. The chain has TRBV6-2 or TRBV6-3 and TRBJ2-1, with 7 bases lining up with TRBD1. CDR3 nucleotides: TGTGCCAGCGAACAGGGGTCCTACAATGAGCAGTTCTTC. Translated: CASEQGSYNEQFF.